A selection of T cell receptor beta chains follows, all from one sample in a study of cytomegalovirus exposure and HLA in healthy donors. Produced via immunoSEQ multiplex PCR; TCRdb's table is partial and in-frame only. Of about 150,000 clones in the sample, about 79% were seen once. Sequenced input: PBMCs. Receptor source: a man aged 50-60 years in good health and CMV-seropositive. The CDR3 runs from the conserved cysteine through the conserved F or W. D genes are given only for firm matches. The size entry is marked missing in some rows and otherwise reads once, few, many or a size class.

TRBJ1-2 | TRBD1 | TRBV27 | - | TGTGCCAGCAGTCCCCGGACAGGGGGCGCTTTTGGCTACACCTTC | CASSPRTGGAFGYTF
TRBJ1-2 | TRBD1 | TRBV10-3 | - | TGTGCCATCAGCATCGAAGCGACAGGGCCTTACGGCTACACCTTC | CAISIEATGPYGYTF
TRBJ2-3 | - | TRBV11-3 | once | TGTGCCAGCAGCCAAGGGAGGGGGACTGAAGACACAGATACGCAGTATTTT | CASSQGRGTEDTDTQYF
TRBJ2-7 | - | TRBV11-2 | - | TGTGCCAGCAGCTCCCCCTCGACAGGAACCTACGAGCAGTACTTC | CASSSPSTGTYEQYF
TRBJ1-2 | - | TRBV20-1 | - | TGCAGTGCTAGAGATCGAGATGGCTACACCTTC | CSARDRDGYTF
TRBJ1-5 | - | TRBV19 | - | TGTGCCAGTAGTATCTTGGGGACAAGCAATCAGCCCCAGCATTTT | CASSILGTSNQPQHF
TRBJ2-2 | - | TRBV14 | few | TGTGCCAGCAGCCAAGATACCGGCCAAGCGCTCACCGGGGAGCTGTTTTTT | CASSQDTGQALTGELFF
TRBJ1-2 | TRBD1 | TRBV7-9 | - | TGTGCCAGCAGCCTCGGACAGGGGACTAACTATGGCTACACCTTC | CASSLGQGTNYGYTF
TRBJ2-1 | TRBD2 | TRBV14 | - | TGTGCCAGCAGCCAACTCATCCAGCGGGATAGTGAGCAGTTCTTC | CASSQLIQRDSEQFF
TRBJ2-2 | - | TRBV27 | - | TGTGCCAGCAGCCCAGAGGCCGGAGGGGAGCTGTTTTTT | CASSPEAGGELFF
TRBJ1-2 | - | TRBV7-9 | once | TGTGCCAGCAGCCCAGAAGTCTATGGCTACACCTTC | CASSPEVYGYTF
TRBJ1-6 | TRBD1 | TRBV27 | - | TGTGCCAGCAGTTTATATTCAGGGGGCATCGGTTCACCCCTCCACTTT | CASSLYSGGIGSPLHF
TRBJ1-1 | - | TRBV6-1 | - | TGTGCCAGCAGTGAACAGGGGTTTGAAGCTTTCTTT | CASSEQGFEAFF
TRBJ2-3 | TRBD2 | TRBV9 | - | TGTGCCAGCAGCGGTACGGGGGGGCCGACAGATACGCAGTATTTT | CASSGTGGPTDTQYF
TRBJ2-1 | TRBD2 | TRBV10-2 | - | TGCGCCAGCAGCCCCGGGACTAGCTCCTACAATGAGCAGTTCTTC | CASSPGTSSYNEQFF
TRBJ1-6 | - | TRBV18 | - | TGTGCCAGCTCACCTTTGGAGGTTAATTCACCCCTCCACTTT | CASSPLEVNSPLHF
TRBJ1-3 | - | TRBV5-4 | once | TGTGCCAGCAGCACGACTAGCTCTGGAAACACCATATATTTT | CASSTTSSGNTIYF
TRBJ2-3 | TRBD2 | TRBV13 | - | TGTGCCAGCAGCCTAAGACTAGCGGGTCCTCTCGGGACAGATACGCAGTATTTT | CASSLRLAGPLGTDTQYF
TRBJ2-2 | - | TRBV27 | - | TGTGCCAGCAGTTCCCTCGGGCAGGGGATGACCGGGGAGCTGTTTTTT | CASSSLGQGMTGELFF
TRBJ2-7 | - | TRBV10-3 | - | TGTGCCATCACTAGCACGAGAAACGAGCAGTACTTC | CAITSTRNEQYF
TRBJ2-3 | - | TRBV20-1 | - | TGCAGTGCTAGATCAGGAGATACGCAGTATTTT | CSARSGDTQYF
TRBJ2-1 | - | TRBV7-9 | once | TGTGCCAGCAGCTTCGGAGGGTTCCGGAATGAGCAGTTCTTC | CASSFGGFRNEQFF
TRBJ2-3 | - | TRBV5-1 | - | TGCGCCAGCAGCGCCCCGCTGGGCGCTAGCACAGATACGCAGTATTTT | CASSAPLGASTDTQYF
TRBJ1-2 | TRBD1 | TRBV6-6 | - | TGTGCCAGCAGTTCTAGGGGGACAGCGGACTATGGCTACACCTTC | CASSSRGTADYGYTF
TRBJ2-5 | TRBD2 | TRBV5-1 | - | TGCGCCAGCAGCTTGGAGAGCGGGGGCTCACGGCGGATTGGGACCCAGTACTTC | CASSLESGGSRRIGTQYF
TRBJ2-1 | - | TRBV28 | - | TGTGCCAGCAGTTTATTGGGGGCCAATGAGCAGTTCTTC | CASSLLGANEQFF
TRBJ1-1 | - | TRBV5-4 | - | TGTGCCAGCAGCTTGGATTGGGGCCCGAACACTGAAGCTTTCTTT | CASSLDWGPNTEAFF
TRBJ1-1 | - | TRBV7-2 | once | TGTGCCAGCAGCTTAAAGATGGGAGGCACTGAAGCTTTCTTT | CASSLKMGGTEAFF
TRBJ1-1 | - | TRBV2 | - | TGTGCCAGCAGTGAAGCTACAGGTCGGGCTGAAGCTTTCTTT | CASSEATGRAEAFF
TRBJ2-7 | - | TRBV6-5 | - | TGTGCCAGCAGCCTCTCGATCCCTAGCTACGAGCAGTACTTC | CASSLSIPSYEQYF
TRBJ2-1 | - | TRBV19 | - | TGTGCCAGTAGTACGGGACTTGCCTATGCGTTCTTC | CASSTGLAYAFF
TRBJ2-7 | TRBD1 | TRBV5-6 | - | TGTGCCAGCAGCTTGGTCCGGGACAGGGGTTACGAGCAGTACTTC | CASSLVRDRGYEQYF
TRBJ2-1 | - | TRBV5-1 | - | TGCGCCAGCAGCTTGGGACTACTGTTAGGGGGAGACCACAATGAGCAGTTCTTC | CASSLGLLLGGDHNEQFF
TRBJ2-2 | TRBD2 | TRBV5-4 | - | TGTGCCAGCAGCTGGAGACTAGCGGGGAACACCGGGGAGCTGTTTTTT | CASSWRLAGNTGELFF
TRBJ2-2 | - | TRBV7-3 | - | TGTGCCAGCAGCTTATCGGCCCAGGCGACCGGGGAGCTGTTTTTT | CASSLSAQATGELFF
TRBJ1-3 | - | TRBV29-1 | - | TGCAGCGTTGAGTTCGTTAGGGGCGTTGGGCCCCCGAGCTCTGGAAACACCATATATTTT | CSVEFVRGVGPPSSGNTIYF
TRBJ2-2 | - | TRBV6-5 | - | TGTGCCAGCAGTCCCCAGAACGGAGCCGGGGAGCTGTTTTTT | CASSPQNGAGELFF
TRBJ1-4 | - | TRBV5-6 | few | TGTGCCAGCAGCTTGGGACAGGAAAAACTGTTTTTT | CASSLGQEKLFF
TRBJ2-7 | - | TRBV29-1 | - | TGCAGCGTTGAAGATGGCGCCCCGGGGGTGCAGTACTTC | CSVEDGAPGVQYF
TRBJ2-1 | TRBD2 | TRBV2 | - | TGTGCCAGCGGAGGGACTAGCGGGAGGGCCGAAAATGAGCAGTTCTTC | CASGGTSGRAENEQFF
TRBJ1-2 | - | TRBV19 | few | TGTGCCAGTAGTATCGGAGACAGGGGCTACACCTTC | CASSIGDRGYTF
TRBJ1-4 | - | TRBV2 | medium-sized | TGTGCCAGCAGTGAAGTTGGCGGGGGGAACGAAAAACTGTTTTTT | CASSEVGGGNEKLFF
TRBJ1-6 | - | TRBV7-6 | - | TGTGCCAGCAGCTTGTCGGATAATTCACCCCTCCACTTT | CASSLSDNSPLHF
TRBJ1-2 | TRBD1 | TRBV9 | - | TGTGCCAGCAGGGCCACAGGGGTTGGTGGCTACACCTTC | CASRATGVGGYTF
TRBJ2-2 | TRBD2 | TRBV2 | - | TGTGCCAGCAGCCTAGCGGGAGCCGGGGAGCTGTTTTTT | CASSLAGAGELFF
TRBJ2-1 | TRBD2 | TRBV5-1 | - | TGCGCCAGCAGCTTGGAGCCGGGACTAGCGGGAGGCGGGAATGAGCAGTTCTTC | CASSLEPGLAGGGNEQFF
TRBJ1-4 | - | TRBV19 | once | TGTGCCAGTAGTGCGACAGCTTCTAATGAAAAACTGTTTTTT | CASSATASNEKLFF
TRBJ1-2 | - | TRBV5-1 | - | TGCGCCAGCAGCTTGGGTGGGCAGACAACCCACTATGGCTACACCTTC | CASSLGGQTTHYGYTF
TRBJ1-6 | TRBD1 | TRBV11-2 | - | TGTGCCAGCAGCTTGACAGGGTATAATTCACCCCTCCACTTT | CASSLTGYNSPLHF
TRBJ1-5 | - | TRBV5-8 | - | TGTGCCAGCAGCTTGGGGGGAGGAAGCAATCAGCCCCAGCATTTT | CASSLGGGSNQPQHF
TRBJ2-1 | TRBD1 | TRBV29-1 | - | TGCAGCGTTAGGGACAGGGGCCTTTACAGTGAGCAGTTCTTC | CSVRDRGLYSEQFF
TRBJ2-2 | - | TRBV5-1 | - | TGCGCCAGCAGCTTGACTTCCGCCGGGGAGCTGTTTTTT | CASSLTSAGELFF
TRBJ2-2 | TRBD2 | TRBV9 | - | TGTGCCAGCAGCGAGACTAGCGGGAATTTCGCGAACACCGGGGAGCTGTTTTTT | CASSETSGNFANTGELFF
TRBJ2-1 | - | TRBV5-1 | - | TGCGCCAGCAGCCCGTATACGACGGGTACCGGCAATGAGCAGTTCTTC | CASSPYTTGTGNEQFF
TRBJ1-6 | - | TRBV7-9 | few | TGTGCCAGCAGCCCAGAGGGGGGGCGTGAATCACCCCTCCACTTT | CASSPEGGRESPLHF
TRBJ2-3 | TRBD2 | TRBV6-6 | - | TGTGCCAGCACCGCTAAGCGGGGGGGCACAGATACGCAGTATTTT | CASTAKRGGTDTQYF
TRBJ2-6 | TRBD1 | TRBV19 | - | TGTGCCAGTAGAATGACAGGGTCTTACTCCTCTGGGGCCAACGTCCTGACTTTC | CASRMTGSYSSGANVLTF
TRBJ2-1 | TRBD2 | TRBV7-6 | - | TGTGCCAGCAGCTTAACAGGACTAGCGGGGGGGCCGGGTGAGCAGTTCTTC | CASSLTGLAGGPGEQFF